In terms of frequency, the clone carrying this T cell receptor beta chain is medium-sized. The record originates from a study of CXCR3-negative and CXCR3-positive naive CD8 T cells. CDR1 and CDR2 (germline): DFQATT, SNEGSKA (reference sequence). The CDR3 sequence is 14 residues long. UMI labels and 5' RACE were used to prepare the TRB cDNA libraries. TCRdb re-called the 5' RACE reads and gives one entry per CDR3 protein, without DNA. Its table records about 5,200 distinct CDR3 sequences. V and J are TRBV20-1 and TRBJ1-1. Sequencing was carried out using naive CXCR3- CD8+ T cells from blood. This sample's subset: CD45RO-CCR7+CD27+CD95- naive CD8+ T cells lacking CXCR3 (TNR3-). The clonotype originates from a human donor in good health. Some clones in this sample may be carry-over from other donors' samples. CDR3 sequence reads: CSASNRNPNTEAFF.